This T cell receptor beta chain was documented in a study of Tregs in tolerant kidney transplant recipients. Comments on this clone: Its antigen is not known.

Study observations and caveats: Biological reproducibility was not directly addressed, but technical replication error appeared minimal.

This table comes from immunoSEQ multiplex PCR, and its TCRdb copy is limited to in-frame clones, with some not included. The sample yields more than 90,000 clones, about 91% seen once. The CDR3 has 14 amino acids. Trimming removed 8 bases at V and 4 bases at J, with 12 bases between. The sample consisted of CD4+ T cells from blood. This chain links TRBV23-1 with TRBJ2-6; D is unresolved. TRBV23-1 is an open reading frame whose function is uncertain. The TCR comes from a human donor in good health. The CDR3, as DNA: TGCGCCAGCCGCGGACGGACCGGGGCCAACGTCCTGACTTTC. Residues: CASRGRTGANVLTF.